This T cell receptor (beta chain) was sequenced in a study of T cells in localized non-small cell lung cancer. Study-wide points: Greater T cell density in blood accompanied longer overall survival. Tumor showed lower T cell clonality than uninvolved adjacent lung, where it was highest. Only one tumor region went through sequencing, so heterogeneity may still be there. Appearance in adjacent lung was seen for a median around 60 of the top 100 tumor clones.

Concerning this clone itself: Its antigen is not identified.

The CDR3 loop spans 14 amino acids. The J segment lost 4 bases and the V segment lost 5 bases, leaving 3 bases of the junction unmatched. Germline CDR1 SGHAT, CDR2 FQNNGV. The table came from immunoSEQ multiplex PCR; TCRdb's copy has only in-frame clones and leaves some out. The table shows around 50,000 clones, with approximately 86% occurring only once. The sample consisted of PBMCs, taken before any cancer treatment. The chain uses TRBV11-2 and TRBJ2-1, with 9 bases aligning to TRBD1. This receptor was obtained from a female donor with stage II lung adenocarcinoma. The CDR3 nucleotides read TGTGCCAGCAGCGCCGGGACAGGGTACAATGAGCAGTTCTTC. Translating it yields CASSAGTGYNEQFF.